This TCR beta chain was profiled in a study of cytomegalovirus exposure and HLA in healthy donors. Study at large: Early released data had about 85 million unique TCRs, all coming from HLA-typed donors. Study-level results: Common viral pathogens seemed to be connected with several of the most significant clusters, according to a later analysis.

About this clone itself: As yet, its antigen is unknown.

The ends were cut back, 0 bases at V and 3 bases at J, with 9 bases in the middle. CDR1 is SGDLS, CDR2 YYNGEE, per germline. The CDR3 length is 14 residues. PCR amplification relied on 60 Vbeta primers (plus 13 Jbeta primers). TCRdb keeps only in-frame clones here, not all; method: immunoSEQ multiplex PCR. The repertoire consists of fewer than 250,000 clones, with 80% to 90% occurring once and the leading ten covering 2.9%. The rearrangement joins TRBV9 to TRBJ1-1; tentative D call: TRBD1 (5 bases). Sequencing used PBMCs. This sequence was found in a man aged 25-45 years in good health and CMV-seronegative. CDR3: CASSVAGADTEAFF. The DNA of the CDR3 is TGTGCCAGCAGCGTAGCTGGGGCGGACACTGAAGCTTTCTTT.